This entry describes one T cell receptor beta chain. With 5 bases removed from V and 0 bases from J, the gap between germline ends came to 7 bases. From germline, CDR1 is SGHAT and CDR2 FQNNGV. The CDR3 length is 13 residues. Study processing details: Reference gene primers were amplified, and this amplification served to estimate nucleated cell counts. Produced via immunoSEQ multiplex PCR; TCRdb's table is partial and in-frame only. V, J and clone size are those of that table, while D and trimming were read from the DNA. This table has roughly 120,000 clones, more than 75% appearing once. The entry originates in a study of blood T cell repertoires in COVID-19. In the study overall: Both acute and convalescent COVID-19 samples were obtained from the United States, Italy and Spain. In each case, the material was cDNA or gDNA derived from T cells, B-cell-depleted T cells, or PBMCs.

The gene calls are TRBV11-2 and TRBJ1-2; D ambiguous. This clonotype originated in a woman aged 50 to 65 with acute or convalescent COVID-19. Input material: peripheral blood. The CDR3 region is CASSLTTNYGYTF. DNA of the CDR3: TGTGCCAGCAGCCTTACTACTAACTATGGCTACACCTTC.